This TCR beta chain was recorded in a study of blood T cell repertoires in COVID-19. About the research overall: The samples span acute and convalescent COVID-19 from the United States, Italy and Spain. T cells, B-cell-depleted T cells, or PBMCs supplied cDNA or gDNA.

Generated by immunoSEQ multiplex PCR, the TCRdb table keeps only in-frame clones and is missing some. Counted here are approximately 200,000 clones, over 80% occurring once; the ten biggest clones make up roughly 3.7%. Participants had their cohort set by participant-reported clinical history. Before they entered the study, exposed participants had met a COVID-19 case within 2 weeks. Germline V lookup: CDR1 ENHRY, CDR2 SYGVKD. With 11 bases clipped from V and 3 bases from J, the junction kept 5 bases outside the gene matches. The CDR3 is 14 residues long. This sequence was found in a woman aged 25 to 45 who had been exposed to COVID-19. This rearrangement joins TRBV10-3 to TRBJ2-2; 11 nucleotides align to TRBD2. Sequenced input: PBMCs or T cells enriched from blood (not recorded which). The CDR3: CAVSGRVDTGELFF. In DNA form, the CDR3 reads TGTGCCGTTAGCGGGAGGGTAGACACCGGGGAGCTGTTTTTT.